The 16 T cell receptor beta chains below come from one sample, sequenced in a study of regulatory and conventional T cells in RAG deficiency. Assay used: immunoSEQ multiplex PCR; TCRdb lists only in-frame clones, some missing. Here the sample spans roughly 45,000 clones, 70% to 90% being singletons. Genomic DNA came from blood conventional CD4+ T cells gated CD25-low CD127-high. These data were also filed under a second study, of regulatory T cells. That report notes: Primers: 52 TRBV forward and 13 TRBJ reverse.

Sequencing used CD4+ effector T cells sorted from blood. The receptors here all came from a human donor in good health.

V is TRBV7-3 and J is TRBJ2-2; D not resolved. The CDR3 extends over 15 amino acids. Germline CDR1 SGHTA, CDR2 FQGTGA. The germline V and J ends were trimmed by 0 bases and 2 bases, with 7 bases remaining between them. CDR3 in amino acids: CASSLTSLNTGELFF. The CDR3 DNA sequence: TGTGCCAGCAGCTTAACTTCTTTAAACACCGGGGAGCTGTTTTTT.

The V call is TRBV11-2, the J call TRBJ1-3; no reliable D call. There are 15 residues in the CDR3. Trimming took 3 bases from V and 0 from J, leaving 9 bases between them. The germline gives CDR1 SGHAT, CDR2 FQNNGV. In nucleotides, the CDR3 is TGTGCCAGCAGCTTCCTACGGAGCTCTGGAAACACCATATATTTT. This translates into CASSFLRSSGNTIYF.

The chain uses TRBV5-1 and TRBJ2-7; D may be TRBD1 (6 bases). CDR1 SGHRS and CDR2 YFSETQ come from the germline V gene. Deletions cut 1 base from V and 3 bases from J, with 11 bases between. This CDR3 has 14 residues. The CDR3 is CASSLLQGSYEQYF. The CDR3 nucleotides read TGCGCCAGCAGCTTGTTACAGGGTAGCTACGAGCAGTACTTC. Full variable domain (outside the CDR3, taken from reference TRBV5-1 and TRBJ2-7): KAGVTQTPRYLIKTRGQQVTLSCSPISGHRSVSWYQQTPGQGLQFLFEYFSETQRNKGNFPGRFSGRQFSNSRSEMNVSTLELGDSALYLCASSLLQGSYEQYFGPGTRLTVT.

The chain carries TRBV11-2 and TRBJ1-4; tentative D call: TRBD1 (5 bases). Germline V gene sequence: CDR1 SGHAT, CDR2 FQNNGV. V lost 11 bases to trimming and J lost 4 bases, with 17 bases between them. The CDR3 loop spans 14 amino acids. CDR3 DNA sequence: TGTGCCTGCCGCCGGGGGGTACTTAATGAAAAACTGTTTTTT. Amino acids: CACRRGVLNEKLFF.

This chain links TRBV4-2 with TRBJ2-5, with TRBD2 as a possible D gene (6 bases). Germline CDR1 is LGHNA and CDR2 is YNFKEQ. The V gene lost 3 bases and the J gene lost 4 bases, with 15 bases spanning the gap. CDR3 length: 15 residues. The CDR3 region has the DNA TGTGCCAGCAGCCAGCCGGCGGGATTGGGAGAGACCCAGTACTTC. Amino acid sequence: CASSQPAGLGETQYF.

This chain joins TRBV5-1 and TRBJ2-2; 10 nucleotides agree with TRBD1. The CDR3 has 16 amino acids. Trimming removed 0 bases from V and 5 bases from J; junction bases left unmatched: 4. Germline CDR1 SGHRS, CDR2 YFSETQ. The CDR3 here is CASSLVGTGVTGELFF. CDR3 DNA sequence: TGCGCCAGCAGCTTGGTAGGGACAGGGGTGACCGGGGAGCTGTTTTTT.

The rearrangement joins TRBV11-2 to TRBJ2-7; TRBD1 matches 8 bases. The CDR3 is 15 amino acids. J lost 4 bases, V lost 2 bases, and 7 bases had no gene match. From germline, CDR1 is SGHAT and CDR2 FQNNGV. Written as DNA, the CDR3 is TGTGCCAGCAGCTTACGTGGACAGGGCAATTACGAGCAGTACTTC. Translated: CASSLRGQGNYEQYF.

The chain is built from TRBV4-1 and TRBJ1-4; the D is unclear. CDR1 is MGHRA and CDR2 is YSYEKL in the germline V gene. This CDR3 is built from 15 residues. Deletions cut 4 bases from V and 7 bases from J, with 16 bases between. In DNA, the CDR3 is TGCGCCAGCAGCCTCCTCGCCGTGGGGAGTGAAAAACTGTTTTTT. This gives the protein CASSLLAVGSEKLFF.

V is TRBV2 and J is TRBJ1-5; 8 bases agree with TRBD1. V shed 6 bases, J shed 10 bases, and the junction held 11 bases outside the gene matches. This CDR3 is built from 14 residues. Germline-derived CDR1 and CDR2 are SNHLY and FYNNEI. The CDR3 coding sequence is TGTGCCAGCAGAAGGGACAGGTCCCCTACCCCCCAGCATTTT. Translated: CASRRDRSPTPQHF.

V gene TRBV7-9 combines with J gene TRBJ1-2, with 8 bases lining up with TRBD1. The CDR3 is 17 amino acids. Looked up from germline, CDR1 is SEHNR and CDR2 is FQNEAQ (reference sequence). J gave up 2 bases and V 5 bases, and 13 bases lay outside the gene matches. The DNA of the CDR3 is TGTGCCAGCAGCCCCGACCCCATTCGGGACAGGAACTATGGCTACACCTTC. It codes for CASSPDPIRDRNYGYTF.

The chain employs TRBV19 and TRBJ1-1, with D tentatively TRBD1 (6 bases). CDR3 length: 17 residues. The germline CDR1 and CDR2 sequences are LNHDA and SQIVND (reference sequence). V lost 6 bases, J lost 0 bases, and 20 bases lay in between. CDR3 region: CASRRKVGAEMNTEAFF. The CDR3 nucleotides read TGTGCCAGTAGGAGGAAAGTGGGGGCGGAGATGAACACTGAAGCTTTCTTT.

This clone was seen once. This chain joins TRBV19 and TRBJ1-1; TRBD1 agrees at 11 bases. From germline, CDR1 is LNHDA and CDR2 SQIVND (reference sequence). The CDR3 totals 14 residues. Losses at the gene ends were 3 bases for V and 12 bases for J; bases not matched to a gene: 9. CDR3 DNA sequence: TGTGCCAGTAGTATCTTGGGACAGGGGGGTCACTCTTTCTTT. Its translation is CASSILGQGGHSFF.

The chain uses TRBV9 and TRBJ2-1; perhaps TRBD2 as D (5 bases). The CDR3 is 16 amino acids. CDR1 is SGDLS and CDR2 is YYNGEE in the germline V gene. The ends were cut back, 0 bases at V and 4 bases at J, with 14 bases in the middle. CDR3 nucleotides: TGTGCCAGCAGCGTAGTAGCGCAAACCGTGTACAATGAGCAGTTCTTC. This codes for CASSVVAQTVYNEQFF.

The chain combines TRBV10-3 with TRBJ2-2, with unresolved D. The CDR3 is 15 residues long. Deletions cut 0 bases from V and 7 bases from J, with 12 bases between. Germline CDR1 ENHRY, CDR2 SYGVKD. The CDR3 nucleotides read TGTGCCATCAGTGAGTCCAGGACCGTAGGCGGGGAGCTGTTTTTT. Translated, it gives CAISESRTVGGELFF.

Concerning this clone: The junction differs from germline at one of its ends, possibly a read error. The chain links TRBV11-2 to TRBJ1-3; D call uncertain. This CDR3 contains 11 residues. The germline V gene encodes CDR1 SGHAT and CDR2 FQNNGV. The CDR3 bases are TGTGCCAGCAGCTTCGGAAGCACCATATATTTT. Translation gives CASSFGSTIYF. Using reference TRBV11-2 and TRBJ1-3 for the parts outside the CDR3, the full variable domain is EAGVAQSPRYKIIEKRQSVAFWCNPISGHATLYWYQQILGQGPKLLIQFQNNGVVDDSQLPKDRFSAERLKGVDSTLKIQPAKLEDSAVYLCASSFGSTIYFGEGSWLTVV.

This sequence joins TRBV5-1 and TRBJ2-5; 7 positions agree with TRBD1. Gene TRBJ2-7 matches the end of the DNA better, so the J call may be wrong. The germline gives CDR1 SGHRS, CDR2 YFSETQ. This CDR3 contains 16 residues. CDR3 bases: TGCGCCAGCAGCCAGTCTTCAGGGGGAGAATCCTACGAGCAGTACTTC. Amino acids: CASSQSSGGESYEQYF.